The clone carrying this T cell receptor beta chain appeared once. Its antigen is still unknown. Combining a sample-barcoded 5' primer with a J-beta primer mix, a second PCR ran for about 7 to 12 cycles. A template-switch adaptor that had 12 random nucleotides put a tag on each cDNA molecule. MiXCR was run by TCRdb on the 5' RACE reads, yielding one entry per CDR3 protein. Of around 1,800,000 distinct CDR3 sequences listed, about two fifths are singletons. This record belongs to a study of blood T cells in healthy people across ages. Whole-study findings and limits: Possibly, changes in expanded clonotypes were confounded because donor CMV status was unknown.

Unmatched junction bases numbered 8, after V lost 3 bases and J lost 4 bases. This CDR3 has 15 amino acids. Looked up from germline, CDR1 is MGHRA and CDR2 is YSYEKL. Total RNA, at least 6 micrograms per sample, came from PBMCs. Sequencing input: blood. The chain recombines TRBV4-1 with TRBJ2-5, with TRBD2 matching 7 bases. The sequence derives from a human donor in good health. The CDR3 nucleotides are TGCGCCAGCAGCCATCTCCCGACTAGCCCAGAGACCCAGTACTTC. Its translation is CASSHLPTSPETQYF.